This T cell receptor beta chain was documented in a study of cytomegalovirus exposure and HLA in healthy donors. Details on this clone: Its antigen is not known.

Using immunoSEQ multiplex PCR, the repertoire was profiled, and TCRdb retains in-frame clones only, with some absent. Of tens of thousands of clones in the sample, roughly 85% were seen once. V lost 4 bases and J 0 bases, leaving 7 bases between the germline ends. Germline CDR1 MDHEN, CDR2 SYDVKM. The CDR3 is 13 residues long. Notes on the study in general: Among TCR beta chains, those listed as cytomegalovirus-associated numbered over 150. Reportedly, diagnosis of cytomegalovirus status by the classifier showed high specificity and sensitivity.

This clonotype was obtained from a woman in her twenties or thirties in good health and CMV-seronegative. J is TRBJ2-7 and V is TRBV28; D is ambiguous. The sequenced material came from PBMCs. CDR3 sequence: CASSSAVSYEQYF. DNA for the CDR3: TGTGCCAGCAGTTCGGCGGTCTCCTACGAGCAGTACTTC.